A selection of T cell receptor beta chains follows, all from one sample in a study of technical replicates of blood from several donors. The assay was immunoSEQ multiplex PCR, and TCRdb's table has in-frame clones only and misses some. The sample comprises about 100,000 clones, approximately 96% of which are singletons, and almost 0.35% rests with the top ten. The specimen was T cells isolated from PBMCs. The receptors were sampled from a human donor in good health. Each CDR3 is given without its conserved first and last residue.

>TRBV19
ASSPLRGGNQPQH
>TRBV29-1
SVGLKLSYNEQF
>TRBV29-1
SDTGTGGPWAF
>TRBV5-1
ASSPGQGTSETQY
>TRBV7-2
ASSAPGQGGETQY
>TRBV19
ASNQDRGRRTIY
>TRBV7-3
ASSSRGSNEQF
>TRBV2
GTRFYYGYT
>TRBV7-9
ASSQTADNEQF
>TRBV9
ASSSTVDNEQF
>TRBV28
ASSLSLPNQPQH
>TRBV9
ASSAETVPNTEAF
>TRBV4-1
ASSQAYTGGVTEAF
>TRBV9
ASSTGDRSDEQY
>TRBV4-3
ASSQDTSGKETQY
>TRBV27
ASSFGAGNEQF
>TRBV19
ASSTTSGRTDTQY
>TRBV2
ASGRADTGELF
>TRBV5-1
ASSLWSMNTEAF
>TRBV7-2
ASSSDRAGRGAF
>TRBV5-1
ASSAGEGLDTEAF
>TRBV6-5
ASISSGNTIY
>TRBV5-6
ASSSYTSGGGEQF
>TRBV5-5
ASSRGRGLTEAF
>TRBV7-2
ASSITSSYEQY
>TRBV27
ASSSMGPNTEAF
>TRBV25-1
ASSAPHYTQY
>TRBV28
ASSAVWQGEDGYT
>TRBV30
AWSVGTGYGYT
>TRBV15
ATSLTGKNIQY
>TRBV28
ASSLIAGGNYNEQF
>TRBV5-6
ASSTGTGNTEAF
>TRBV7-8
ASRVTRVYTDTQY
>TRBV6-6
ASRAQGWNTEAF
>TRBV5-4
ASSLSGPTEAF
>TRBV28
ASSLLGLEMNTEAF
>TRBV30
AWGDNTDTQY
>TRBV9
ASSVEVGQGNEQY
>TRBV19
ASSEQGVDTQY
>TRBV18
ASSQGLAGVSYEQY
>TRBV9
ASSVMGTGTYEQY
>TRBV25-1
ASSGRVPPDTQY
>TRBV11-2
ASSLVQREMETQY
>TRBV6-1
ASSETPGGGVRNYGYT
>TRBV9
ASSDGAGVGYTQY
>TRBV7-2
ASSFRPGYHEQY
>TRBV12-5
ASALRSYGYT
>TRBV7-2
ASSPGGLETQY
>TRBV5-5
ASSHRASGRYNEQF
>TRBV14
ASNLGTSGHYEQY
>TRBV7-9
ASTLLGLAGGEQF
>TRBV5-6
ASSFGTPKETQY
>TRBV6-5
ASNRVASGRDEQF
>TRBV14
ASSLAGTGVHGYT
>TRBV30
AWSTRKQGIYGYT
>TRBV7-2
ASSGLGGSFMWEQY
>TRBV6-5
ASSYNPPYEQY